The 21 T cell receptor beta chains listed next were all sequenced from one sample in a study of blood T cell repertoires in COVID-19. Only in-frame clones appear in the TCRdb table, and some are missing; sequencing was by immunoSEQ multiplex PCR. Of tens of thousands of clones in the sample, under 80% are singletons; the top ten hold around 9.7%. The sample consisted of peripheral blood. The source is a human donor in a cohort sampled during active COVID-19.

In this sample, this clone turned up once. The J gene is TRBJ2-3, the V gene TRBV5-8; D is ambiguous. The germline CDR1 and CDR2 sequences are SGHTS and YDEGEE. The CDR3 consists of 15 residues. V was trimmed by 0 bases and J by 0 bases, leaving 8 bases between them. The CDR3 spells CASSLDIGSTDTQYF. The CDR3 nucleotides are TGTGCCAGCAGCTTGGACATCGGGAGCACAGATACGCAGTATTTT. Full variable domain (rest looked up from reference TRBV5-8 and TRBJ2-3): EAGVTQSPTHLIKTRGQQATLRCSPISGHTSVYWYQQALGLGLQFLLWYDEGEERNRGNFPPRFSGRQFPNYSSELNVNALELEDSALYLCASSLDIGSTDTQYFGPGTRLTVL.

The CDR3 here is CASSSGLAGTYEQYF. The DNA of the CDR3 is TGCGCCAGCAGTTCTGGACTAGCGGGCACCTACGAGCAGTACTTC. The chain couples TRBV10-1 to TRBJ2-7; 11 bases fit TRBD2. The CDR3 loop spans 15 amino acids. Germline assignment: CDR1 WNHNN and CDR2 SYGVQD (reference sequence). With V trimmed by 5 bases and J by 2 bases, 5 bases remained unmatched.

The chain employs TRBV7-3 and TRBJ2-1; 11 bases match TRBD2. This CDR3 spans 19 amino acids. Germline values: CDR1 SGHTA, CDR2 FQGTGA. V was clipped by 5 bases and J by 0 bases; unmatched bases: 12. The CDR3 DNA sequence: TGTGCCAGCAGCCATTTAGCGGGAGGGCGTGGGAGCTCCTACAATGAGCAGTTCTTC. Protein: CASSHLAGGRGSSYNEQFF.

This chain joins TRBV6-5 and TRBJ1-2; TRBD1 might be the D (6 bases). This CDR3 comprises 14 residues. Trimming pared 6 bases from V and 6 bases from J, leaving 17 bases between. The germline V gene encodes CDR1 MNHEY and CDR2 SVGAGI. The CDR3 DNA is TGTGCCAGCAGCCCGGGACAAAAAAAGGATGGCTACACCTTC. Encoded protein: CASSPGQKKDGYTF.

This clone was counted only a few times. One junction end disagrees with the germline gene, perhaps due to a read error. The genes are TRBV12-3 or TRBV12-4 and TRBJ1-5; the D is unclear. The CDR3 covers 13 residues. The CDR3 DNA follows: TGTGCCAGCAGGCTATATAGCAATCAACCCCAGCATTTT. Its translation is CASRLYSNQPQHF.

This chain joins TRBV7-2 and TRBJ2-4; the match to TRBD1 covers 9 bases. The germline V gene has CDR1 SGHTA and CDR2 FQGNSA. Trimming took 5 bases from V and 7 from J; bases not matched to a gene: 12. CDR3 size: 16 residues. The CDR3 DNA is TGTGCCAGCAGCATAGGCCGGGACAGGGTTAGGAACATTCAGTACTTC. This encodes CASSIGRDRVRNIQYF.

The V call is TRBV6-5, the J call TRBJ1-2; 7 nucleotides match TRBD1. Germline V gene lookup returns CDR1 MNHEY and CDR2 SVGAGI. With V trimmed by 6 bases and J by 1 base, 8 bases remained unmatched. This CDR3 spans 15 amino acids. CDR3 region: CASRVGQAINYGYTF. The DNA for the CDR3 is TGTGCCAGCAGGGTTGGACAGGCTATTAACTATGGCTACACCTTC.

The chain couples TRBV15 to TRBJ2-1; no clear D. Germline values: CDR1 LNHNV, CDR2 YYDKDF (reference sequence). This CDR3 has 17 amino acids. With 0 bases removed from V and 10 bases from J, the gap between germline ends came to 22 bases. The CDR3 DNA follows: TGTGCCACCAGCAGAGATAGAAGGCTAGAAATTTTCGGAGAGCAGTTCTTC. Translation gives CATSRDRRLEIFGEQFF.

V gene TRBV28 combines with J gene TRBJ1-5; the D gene is possibly TRBD1 (6 bases). With 6 bases removed from V and 0 bases from J, the gap between germline ends came to 9 bases. This CDR3 contains 14 residues. Germline loops: CDR1 MDHEN, CDR2 SYDVKM. DNA for the CDR3: TGTGCCAGCAGCACAGGGTTTAGCAATCAGCCCCAGCATTTT. Its translation is CASSTGFSNQPQHF.

This clone has only a few counts. This chain links TRBV27 with TRBJ1-5; no definite D call. The length of the CDR3 is 14 residues. Germline lookup yields CDR1 MNHEY and CDR2 SMNVEV (reference sequence). V gave up 3 bases and J gave up 6 bases, with 12 bases separating them. The CDR3 bases are TGTGCCAGCAGTTTTTTCGAGGGCGGTCAGCCCCAGCATTTT. The encoded protein is CASSFFEGGQPQHF.

The V gene is TRBV3-1 (or the pseudogene TRBV3-2), the J gene TRBJ2-3, with 11 nucleotides matching TRBD2. Trimming at V came to 2 bases and at J to 7 bases, leaving 8 bases not matched to a gene. From germline, CDR1 is LGHDT and CDR2 YNNKEL (reference sequence). The CDR3 runs 16 residues. The DNA of the CDR3 is TGTGCCAGCAGCCAACTTGGGACTAGCGGCGGGAATACGCAGTATTTT. Amino acids: CASSQLGTSGGNTQYF.

This sequence joins TRBV15 and TRBJ1-3; TRBD1 matches 10 bases. The germline gives CDR1 LNHNV, CDR2 YYDKDF (reference sequence). With 1 base clipped from V and 8 bases from J, the junction kept 5 bases outside the gene matches. The CDR3 covers 15 residues. The CDR3 protein is CATSRGDRGMDTIYF. The CDR3 nucleotides read TGTGCCACCAGCAGAGGGGACAGGGGTATGGACACCATATATTTT.

The CDR3: CASSKDRAEDTQYF. The DNA for the CDR3 is TGCGCCAGCAGTAAGGACAGGGCGGAAGATACGCAGTATTTT. The chain combines TRBV10-1 with TRBJ2-3; TRBD1 aligns across 8 bases. The J segment lost 5 bases and the V segment lost 5 bases, leaving 6 bases of the junction unmatched. Germline V CDR1 and CDR2: WNHNN, SYGVQD (reference sequence). The length of the CDR3 is 14 residues.

J is TRBJ2-7 and V is TRBV19; 7 positions agree with TRBD2. V gave up 5 bases and J gave up 0 bases; unmatched junction bases: 4. The CDR3 is made up of 14 amino acids. The germline V gene encodes CDR1 LNHDA and CDR2 SQIVND (reference sequence). This chain's CDR3 is CASSAGRSSYEQYF. In nucleotides, the CDR3 is TGTGCCAGTAGTGCCGGGAGGAGCTCCTACGAGCAGTACTTC.

The chain combines TRBV7-3 with TRBJ2-3, with 8 positions matching TRBD2. CDR1 SGHTA and CDR2 FQGTGA come from the germline V gene. V shed 5 bases, J shed 2 bases, and the junction held 12 bases outside the gene matches. This CDR3 spans 17 amino acids. This CDR3 reads CASSPSGGGTLTDTQYF. The CDR3 region has the DNA TGTGCCAGCAGCCCCTCTGGCGGGGGGACCCTCACAGATACGCAGTATTTT.

The J gene is TRBJ2-6, the V gene TRBV7-2, with TRBD2 identical over 9 bases. Germline values: CDR1 SGHTA, CDR2 FQGNSA. Losses at the gene ends were 2 bases for V and 2 bases for J; bases not matched to a gene: 7. This CDR3 contains 18 residues. In nucleotides, the CDR3 is TGTGCCAGCAGCTTAAGGGCGGGAGGGTTTACTGGGGCCAACGTCCTGACTTTC. Encoded protein: CASSLRAGGFTGANVLTF.

CDR3 nucleotide sequence: TGTGCCAGTAGTACTGACAGGGGAAGCGAGCAGTTCTTC. It is translated as CASSTDRGSEQFF. The chain couples TRBV19 to TRBJ2-1; 8 nucleotides line up with TRBD1. The germline V gene has CDR1 LNHDA and CDR2 SQIVND (reference sequence). The trim removed 4 bases at V and 10 bases at J, leaving 6 bases unmatched. The CDR3 spans 13 residues. The full variable domain, its missing parts supplied by reference TRBV19 and TRBJ2-1, is DGGITQSPKYLFRKEGQNVTLSCEQNLNHDAMYWYRQDPGQGLRLIYYSQIVNDFQKGDIAEGYSVSREKKESFPLTVTSAQKNPTAFYLCASSTDRGSEQFFGPGTRLTVL.

The genes are TRBV6-1 and TRBJ2-3; 11 positions match TRBD2. V trimming: 5 bases; J trimming: 1 base; junction bases outside the gene matches: 5. The length of the CDR3 is 16 residues. Germline CDR1 and CDR2: MNHNS and SASEGT. This CDR3 is CASSQGTSGRTDTQYF. DNA of the CDR3: TGTGCCAGCAGTCAAGGGACTAGCGGACGCACAGATACGCAGTATTTT.

This clone was counted between two and nine times. The gene calls are TRBV3-1 (or the pseudogene TRBV3-2) and TRBJ2-3, with TRBD2 identical over 8 bases. The CDR3 is 16 residues long. Trimming at V came to 3 bases and at J to 3 bases, leaving 8 bases not matched to a gene. Looked up from germline, CDR1 is LGHDT and CDR2 is YNNKEL (reference sequence). Here the CDR3 DNA reads TGTGCCAGCAGCCACGGAAGCGGGAGAGGGACAGATACGCAGTATTTT. It is translated as CASSHGSGRGTDTQYF.

This sequence joins TRBV19 and TRBJ1-2, with 8 bases aligning to TRBD1. Germline values: CDR1 LNHDA, CDR2 SQIVND (reference sequence). The CDR3 has 14 residues. After removal of 9 bases from V and 10 bases from J, the junction contained 16 bases not matched to a gene. CDR3 bases: TGTGCCAGCTCTTTAGGGGACAGGCGCAAGGACTACACCTTC. It encodes CASSLGDRRKDYTF.

The rearrangement joins TRBV28 to TRBJ2-7, with 10 nucleotides matching TRBD1. Germline-derived CDR1 and CDR2 are MDHEN and SYDVKM. V was pared by 5 bases and J by 3 bases, with 7 bases of the junction left unmatched. CDR3 length: 15 residues. CDR3 in amino acids: CASSITGTGVYEQYF. Written as DNA, the CDR3 is TGTGCCAGCAGTATAACCGGGACAGGGGTCTACGAGCAGTACTTC. The whole variable domain, remainder taken from reference TRBV28 and TRBJ2-7, is DVKVTQSSRYLVKRTGEKVFLECVQDMDHENMFWYRQDPGLGLRLIYFSYDVKMKEKGDIPEGYSVSREKKERFSLILESASTNQTSMYLCASSITGTGVYEQYFGPGTRLTVT.